Below are 27 T cell receptor beta chains sequenced from a single sample in a study of neoadjuvant anti-PD-1 for oral cavity cancer. Sequenced by immunoSEQ multiplex PCR; TCRdb stores in-frame clones only, minus some. The sample holds more than 6,500 clones, around 77% seen once. Sequencing used PBMCs, obtained before nivolumab (anti-PD-1) treatment. The source is a person between 35 and 79 years old with oral cavity squamous cell carcinoma.

The chain carries TRBV4-1 and TRBJ2-3, with 7 bases matching TRBD2. The CDR3 is 16 amino acids. With 1 base clipped from V and 3 bases from J, the junction kept 7 bases outside the gene matches. In germline, CDR1 is MGHRA, CDR2 YSYEKL. Here the CDR3 reads CASSQASGGMTDTQYF. Written as DNA, the CDR3 is TGCGCCAGCAGCCAAGCCTCGGGGGGTATGACAGATACGCAGTATTTT.

The chain employs TRBV27 and TRBJ2-7; 9 bases are shared with TRBD1. This CDR3 has 16 amino acids. Germline V CDR1 and CDR2: MNHEY, SMNVEV (reference sequence). With 4 bases clipped from V and 4 bases from J, the junction kept 11 bases outside the gene matches. The CDR3 region is CASSSPRQGGIYEQYF. CDR3 bases: TGTGCCAGCAGTTCCCCACGACAGGGGGGAATTTACGAGCAGTACTTC.

V gene TRBV7-7 combines with J gene TRBJ2-1; D possibly uses TRBD1 or TRBD2 (7 bases each). CDR3 length: 14 residues. The V gene's germline CDR1 is SSHAT and CDR2 FNYEAQ (reference sequence). Trimming removed 5 bases at V and 8 bases at J, with 16 bases between. CDR3 loop: CASSTTQGGHEQFF. The CDR3 region has the DNA TGTGCCAGCAGCACCACTCAGGGGGGGCATGAGCAGTTCTTC.

The chain employs TRBV28 and TRBJ1-2, with 7 nucleotides matching TRBD1. The germline gives CDR1 MDHEN, CDR2 SYDVKM. J gave up 0 bases and V 1 base, and 5 bases lay outside the gene matches. The CDR3 extends over 16 amino acids. In DNA, the CDR3 is TGTGCCAGCAGTTTATCCGACAGGGACCCTAACTATGGCTACACCTTC. It codes for CASSLSDRDPNYGYTF.

This chain connects TRBV5-5 to TRBJ2-7, with TRBD1 as a possible D gene (6 bases). Germline CDR1 is SGHKS and CDR2 is YYEKEE (reference sequence). The CDR3 contains 15 residues. V was cut by 2 bases and J by 2 bases, with 14 bases left in between. The CDR3 DNA sequence: TGTGCCAGCAGCTTAGGGCGGACAGCAACCTACGAGCAGTACTTC. This sequence encodes CASSLGRTATYEQYF.

The CDR3 DNA reads TGTGCCAGCAGTGTGAGTACGTATGGCTACACCTTC. This translates into CASSVSTYGYTF. The chain has TRBV6-1 and TRBJ1-2, with D hard to call. The CDR3 is 12 residues long. V was pared by 4 bases and J by 5 bases, with 8 bases between. The germline V gene encodes CDR1 MNHNS and CDR2 SASEGT.

This clone was recorded once. This chain uses TRBV9 with TRBJ2-7, with D maybe TRBD2 (5 bases). The germline V gene has CDR1 SGDLS and CDR2 YYNGEE. V lost 4 bases to trimming and J lost 2 bases, with 19 bases between them. The CDR3 length is 16 residues. CDR3 nucleotide sequence: TGTGCCAGCAGCCCCCGAGCGGCTGGGGTTACCTACGAGCAGTACTTC. Residues: CASSPRAAGVTYEQYF.

The chain combines TRBV19 with TRBJ2-1, with 9 bases fitting TRBD2. The CDR3 has 17 residues. After removal of 7 bases from V and 0 bases from J, the junction contained 10 bases not matched to a gene. Germline CDR1 and CDR2: LNHDA and SQIVND (reference sequence). CDR3 DNA: TGTGCCAGTAAAAGGCTAGCGGGGACCTCCTCCTACAATGAGCAGTTCTTC. It codes for CASKRLAGTSSYNEQFF.

This clone showed up just a few times. V gene TRBV5-1 combines with J gene TRBJ2-7; D not resolved. Germline lookup yields CDR1 SGHRS and CDR2 YFSETQ. With 1 base removed from V and 4 bases from J, the gap between germline ends came to 9 bases. The CDR3 sequence is 13 residues long. The CDR3 DNA reads TGCGCCAGCAGCTTGTCGGACGTGTACGAGCAGTACTTC. It encodes CASSLSDVYEQYF.

The V gene is TRBV7-2, the J gene TRBJ1-5; D not resolved. With 5 bases removed from V and 2 bases from J, the gap between germline ends came to 16 bases. This CDR3 contains 16 residues. Germline V gives CDR1 SGHTA, CDR2 FQGNSA. CDR3 sequence (DNA): TGTGCCAGCAGCCCAGTGGCGGAGTTTGGCAATCAGCCCCAGCATTTT. Protein product: CASSPVAEFGNQPQHF.

This rearrangement joins TRBV6-1 to TRBJ1-2; tentative D call: TRBD1 (5 bases). Trimming removed 1 base at V and 6 bases at J, with 15 bases between. Germline CDR1 is MNHNS and CDR2 is SASEGT. The length of the CDR3 is 15 residues. CDR3 residues: CASSEGGWQSNGYTF. In DNA form, the CDR3 reads TGTGCCAGCAGTGAAGGGGGGTGGCAGTCAAATGGCTACACCTTC.

Sample share makes this clone medium-sized (0.01 to 0.1%). V gene TRBV19 combines with J gene TRBJ1-2, with 10 bases that match TRBD1. CDR3 length: 16 residues. Germline loops: CDR1 LNHDA, CDR2 SQIVND (reference sequence). Germline trimming cut 7 bases from V and 2 bases from J; bases unmatched to any gene: 10. This CDR3 reads CASNTGTGVINYGYTF. The CDR3 DNA is TGTGCCAGTAATACCGGGACAGGGGTAATCAACTATGGCTACACCTTC.

This sequence joins TRBV29-1 and TRBJ2-3, with 13 positions matching TRBD2. The germline gives CDR1 SQVTM, CDR2 ANQGSEA. CDR3 length: 15 amino acids. The J segment lost 9 bases and the V segment lost 3 bases, leaving 9 bases of the junction unmatched. The CDR3 sequence is CSVETSGGIISTQYF. The CDR3, as DNA: TGCAGCGTTGAGACTAGCGGGGGGATTATAAGCACGCAGTATTTT.

The chain joins TRBV6-5 to TRBJ2-2; D might be TRBD2 (5 bases). V gave up 0 bases and J gave up 6 bases, with 8 bases separating them. This CDR3 contains 14 residues. Germline V gives CDR1 MNHEY, CDR2 SVGAGI. CDR3 nucleotides: TGTGCCAGCAGTTACTCGGGCGGGTCCGGGGAGCTGTTTTTT. Its protein is CASSYSGGSGELFF.

This chain uses TRBV10-3 with TRBJ1-1, with 10 bases identical to TRBD1. The germline gives CDR1 ENHRY, CDR2 SYGVKD. CDR3 length equals 16 residues. Trimming removed 2 bases from V and 0 bases from J; junction bases left unmatched: 3. CDR3 residues: CAISEGQGELNTEAFF. The CDR3 coding sequence is TGTGCCATCAGTGAGGGACAGGGGGAACTGAACACTGAAGCTTTCTTT.

V usage is TRBV19 and J usage is TRBJ1-4, with D maybe TRBD1 (5 bases). The CDR3 sequence is 15 residues long. V was shortened by 3 bases and J by 6 bases, with 14 bases between the two germline ends. CDR1 is LNHDA and CDR2 is SQIVND in the germline V gene (reference sequence). The CDR3: CASSIGGRSDEKLFF. CDR3 in DNA: TGTGCCAGTAGTATCGGGGGGAGATCGGATGAAAAACTGTTTTTT. Together with reference TRBV19 and TRBJ1-4, the CDR3 gives the full variable domain: DGGITQSPKYLFRKEGQNVTLSCEQNLNHDAMYWYRQDPGQGLRLIYYSQIVNDFQKGDIAEGYSVSREKKESFPLTVTSAQKNPTAFYLCASSIGGRSDEKLFFGSGTQLSVL.

V is TRBV28 and J is TRBJ1-4; D possibly corresponds to TRBD1 (5 bases). Looked up from germline, CDR1 is MDHEN and CDR2 is SYDVKM. CDR3 length: 15 amino acids. Trimming shortened V by 5 bases and J by 7 bases, and 17 bases separated the two germline ends. CDR3 DNA sequence: TGTGCCAGCAGTCGCCCCGGGACGAGATCTGAAAAACTGTTTTTT. It translates to CASSRPGTRSEKLFF. Looking up the rest from reference TRBV28 and TRBJ1-4 gives the full variable domain: DVKVTQSSRYLVKRTGEKVFLECVQDMDHENMFWYRQDPGLGLRLIYFSYDVKMKEKGDIPEGYSVSREKKERFSLILESASTNQTSMYLCASSRPGTRSEKLFFGSGTQLSVL.

The gene calls are TRBV10-3 and TRBJ2-2, with D perhaps matching TRBD2 (5 bases). This CDR3 is built from 14 residues. V was shortened by 6 bases and J by 3 bases, with 11 bases between the two germline ends. CDR1 and CDR2 from the germline V gene are ENHRY and SYGVKD. The CDR3 spells CAIRVTGDTGELFF. Written as DNA, the CDR3 is TGTGCCATCAGGGTTACCGGGGACACCGGGGAGCTGTTTTTT.

The chain links TRBV4-2 to TRBJ2-7, with D maybe TRBD2 (5 bases). This CDR3 has 15 residues. Germline CDR1 reads LGHNA; CDR2 reads YNFKEQ. V was shortened by 0 bases and J by 0 bases, with 9 bases between the two germline ends. DNA for the CDR3: TGTGCCAGCAGCCAAGATAGGGAGTCCTCCTACGAGCAGTACTTC. Encoded protein: CASSQDRESSYEQYF.

V and J are TRBV7-2 and TRBJ2-1, with 10 bases fitting TRBD2. With V trimmed by 5 bases and J by 2 bases, 3 bases remained unmatched. This CDR3 comprises 15 residues. Germline loops: CDR1 SGHTA, CDR2 FQGNSA. The CDR3 is CASSILAGAYNEQFF. For the CDR3, the DNA is TGTGCCAGCAGCATTCTAGCGGGAGCCTACAATGAGCAGTTCTTC.

CDR3 in DNA: TGCAGCGTTGAAGATGGACAGGCCAGGGGCTACACCTTC. Encoded protein: CSVEDGQARGYTF. This chain joins TRBV29-1 and TRBJ1-2; 7 positions match TRBD1. CDR3 length equals 13 residues. The V and J ends lost 0 bases and 8 bases, in that order; junction bases with no gene match: 6. From germline, CDR1 is SQVTM and CDR2 ANQGSEA.

This clone occurred once. V usage is TRBV5-1 and J usage is TRBJ2-7; the D call may be TRBD1 or TRBD2 (5 bases each). The ends were cut back, 2 bases at V and 5 bases at J, with 17 bases in the middle. Germline CDR1 SGHRS, CDR2 YFSETQ. The CDR3 totals 15 residues. For the CDR3, the DNA is TGCGCCAGCAGCTTTTTCCGGGGTCAGGGCAACGAGCAGTACTTC. It translates to CASSFFRGQGNEQYF.

The chain uses TRBV7-2 and TRBJ1-1, with 8 nucleotides matching TRBD1. This CDR3 has 15 residues. Trimming cost V 5 bases and J 2 bases; bases outside gene matches: 7. Per germline, CDR1 SGHTA and CDR2 FQGNSA. CDR3 residues: CASSPRTGSNTEAFF. Written as DNA, the CDR3 is TGTGCCAGCAGCCCTCGGACAGGGTCTAACACTGAAGCTTTCTTT.

This chain connects TRBV27 to TRBJ1-1; D gene uncertain. Germline CDR1 and CDR2: MNHEY and SMNVEV (reference sequence). The CDR3 consists of 16 residues. V was pared by 1 base and J by 0 bases, with 12 bases between. For the CDR3, the DNA is TGTGCCAGCAGTTTATTAATCCCAGGTATGAACACTGAAGCTTTCTTT. Amino acids: CASSLLIPGMNTEAFF.

The J gene is TRBJ1-4, the V gene TRBV2; 8 bases agree with TRBD1. The CDR3 has 15 residues. J was trimmed by 7 bases and V by 6 bases; bases with no gene match: 10. In germline, CDR1 is SNHLY, CDR2 FYNNEI. DNA for the CDR3: TGTGCCAGCAGAGGAACAGGGGGGTTGATTGAAAAACTGTTTTTT. Its protein product is CASRGTGGLIEKLFF.

The rearrangement links TRBV27 to TRBJ2-3; 12 bases match TRBD2. Germline CDR1 MNHEY, CDR2 SMNVEV (reference sequence). V dropped 6 bases and J dropped 5; count of bases not matched to a gene: 0. The CDR3 has 13 residues. Written as DNA, the CDR3 is TGTGCCAGCAGACTAGCGGGGGGAGATACGCAGTATTTT. It yields the protein CASRLAGGDTQYF.

The chain is built from TRBV29-1 and TRBJ1-2; D is unclear. The CDR3 totals 12 residues. V was clipped by 4 bases and J by 3 bases, with 9 bases between them. Germline CDR1 SQVTM, CDR2 ANQGSEA. The CDR3 region has the DNA TGCAGCGTTGTACGGGTGGACTATGGCTACACCTTC. Translating gives CSVVRVDYGYTF.